The sequence of this T cell receptor (beta chain) was determined in a study of T cells in Graves' hyperthyroidism and ophthalmopathy. TCR beta CDR3 sequences were amplified from RNA transcripts. Primed by the HTBI set, a first-round RT-PCR was run on the TCR CDR3. TCRdb independently ran MiXCR on the multiplex PCR reads; one entry per CDR3 protein. The sample carries a few hundred thousand distinct CDR3 sequences, about 15% recorded once. Germline-derived CDR1 and CDR2 are MNHNS and SASEGT. The length of the CDR3 is 14 residues. With 7 bases clipped from V and 6 bases from J, the junction kept 12 bases outside the gene matches. There are many counts of this clonotype.

The clonotype was recovered from a woman aged 25-40 years with Graves' ophthalmopathy. Material for sequencing was blood. The chain joins TRBV6-1 to TRBJ2-7; TRBD1 aligns across 7 bases. CDR3 coding DNA: TGTGCCAGCATCCCCCCGGGACAGCTCTCCGAGCAGTACTTC. Amino acid sequence: CASIPPGQLSEQYF.